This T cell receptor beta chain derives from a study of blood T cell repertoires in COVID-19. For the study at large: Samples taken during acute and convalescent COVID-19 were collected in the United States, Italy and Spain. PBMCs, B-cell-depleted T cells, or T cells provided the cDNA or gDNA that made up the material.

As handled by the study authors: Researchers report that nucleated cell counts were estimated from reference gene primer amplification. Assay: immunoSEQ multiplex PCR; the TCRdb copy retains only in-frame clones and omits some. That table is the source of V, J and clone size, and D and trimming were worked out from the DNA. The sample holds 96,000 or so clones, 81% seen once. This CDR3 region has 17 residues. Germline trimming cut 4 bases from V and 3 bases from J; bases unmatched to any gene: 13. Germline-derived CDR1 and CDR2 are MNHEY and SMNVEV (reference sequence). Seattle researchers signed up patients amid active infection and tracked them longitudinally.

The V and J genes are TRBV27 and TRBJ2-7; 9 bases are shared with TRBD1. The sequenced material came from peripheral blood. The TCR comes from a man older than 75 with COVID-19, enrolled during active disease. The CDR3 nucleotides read TGTGCCAGCAGTTCTCTCACCGGGACAGGGATGTTCTACGAGCAGTACTTC. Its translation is CASSSLTGTGMFYEQYF.